The rows below give T cell receptor beta chains drawn from one sample of a study of T-cell memory formation after mild COVID-19. TCRdb reanalysed the 5' RACE reads using MiXCR and keeps one entry per CDR3 protein. The sample lists about 430,000 distinct CDR3 sequences, 15% to 20% seen once, with roughly 21% in the top ten. Sequenced: PBMCs or a T cell subset sorted from them (not recorded which). The receptors come from a man between 18 and 29 years old who had mild COVID-19 (a few samples of this study predate the infection). Cell type and time point are not known. Each CDR3 is given with its conserved first and last residue. D genes are given only for firm matches. A clone size is listed for some rows: how often the clone was seen (once, few, many), or a class if it is expanded.

v_call: TRBV7-6; j_call: TRBJ2-5; clone_size: few; d_call: .; cdr3_length: 18; cdr3_nt: TGTGCCAGCAGCTCCCCTCTTGGGGGGGGCCTTACTAGGGAGACCCAGTACTTC; cdr3_aa: CASSSPLGGGLTRETQYF
v_call: TRBV2; j_call: TRBJ2-5; clone_size: many; d_call: .; cdr3_length: 13; cdr3_nt: TGTGCCAGCAGTGACGTGGGCCAAGAGACCCAGTACTTC; cdr3_aa: CASSDVGQETQYF
v_call: TRBV7-8; j_call: TRBJ2-1; clone_size: few; d_call: .; cdr3_length: 15; cdr3_nt: TGTGCCAGCAGCCGTGCGGGCGGGGGCGTGGATGAGCAGTTCTTC; cdr3_aa: CASSRAGGGVDEQFF
v_call: TRBV7-9; j_call: TRBJ1-5; clone_size: .; d_call: .; cdr3_length: 15; cdr3_nt: TGTGCCAGCAGCTTAGGGGGGGGGAACAATCAGCCCCAGCATTTT; cdr3_aa: CASSLGGGNNQPQHF
v_call: TRBV5-4; j_call: TRBJ2-1; clone_size: few; d_call: TRBD2; cdr3_length: 14; cdr3_nt: TGTGCCAGCAGCTTGGCCGGGGGGGCGATTGAGCAGTTCTTC; cdr3_aa: CASSLAGGAIEQFF
v_call: TRBV6-1; j_call: TRBJ1-1; clone_size: .; d_call: .; cdr3_length: 15; cdr3_nt: TGTGCCAGCAGTGAACGATGGGGCATGAACACTGAAGCTTTCTTT; cdr3_aa: CASSERWGMNTEAFF
v_call: TRBV12-5; j_call: TRBJ1-1; clone_size: .; d_call: .; cdr3_length: 15; cdr3_nt: TGTGCTAGTGGTTTTTTGGGGGCGTGGGATACTGAAGCTTTCTTT; cdr3_aa: CASGFLGAWDTEAFF
v_call: TRBV9; j_call: TRBJ2-5; clone_size: .; d_call: .; cdr3_length: 15; cdr3_nt: TGTGCCAGCAGCGCGGGTCTAAGGTCCCAAGAGACCCAGTACTTC; cdr3_aa: CASSAGLRSQETQYF
v_call: TRBV20-1; j_call: TRBJ1-1; clone_size: few; d_call: .; cdr3_length: 13; cdr3_nt: TGCAGTGCTCCGACCTGGGGGGCCACTAGAGCTTTCTTT; cdr3_aa: CSAPTWGATRAFF
v_call: TRBV4-3; j_call: TRBJ2-7; clone_size: few; d_call: .; cdr3_length: 16; cdr3_nt: TGCGCCAGCAGCCGAGGCGCCGCCGGCGGGTCCTACGAGCAGTACTTC; cdr3_aa: CASSRGAAGGSYEQYF
v_call: TRBV6-2/TRBV6-3; j_call: TRBJ2-3; clone_size: .; d_call: .; cdr3_length: 12; cdr3_nt: TGTGCCACCAGGGACCCGACAGATACGCAGTATTTT; cdr3_aa: CATRDPTDTQYF
v_call: TRBV12-3/TRBV12-4; j_call: TRBJ2-7; clone_size: .; d_call: .; cdr3_length: 13; cdr3_nt: TGTGCCAGCAAACCGCAGAATCAGTACGAGCAGTACTTC; cdr3_aa: CASKPQNQYEQYF
v_call: TRBV6-2/TRBV6-3; j_call: TRBJ1-5; clone_size: many; d_call: .; cdr3_length: 13; cdr3_nt: TGTGCCAGCAGTTACGGGGCGAATCAGCCCCAGCATTTT; cdr3_aa: CASSYGANQPQHF
v_call: TRBV7-6; j_call: TRBJ1-6; clone_size: .; d_call: .; cdr3_length: 15; cdr3_nt: TGTGCCAGCAGCTCTCGGACCGATTCTTCGTCACCCCTCCACTTT; cdr3_aa: CASSSRTDSSSPLHF
v_call: TRBV24-1; j_call: TRBJ1-5; clone_size: once; d_call: .; cdr3_length: 15; cdr3_nt: TGTGCCACCAGTGATTCCACAGGGTTTTTTCAGCCCCAGCATTTT; cdr3_aa: CATSDSTGFFQPQHF
v_call: TRBV7-6; j_call: TRBJ2-5; clone_size: many; d_call: TRBD1; cdr3_length: 14; cdr3_nt: TGTGCCAGCAGCCAAAGGACAGGCCAAGAGACCCAGTACTTC; cdr3_aa: CASSQRTGQETQYF
v_call: TRBV27; j_call: TRBJ1-5; clone_size: many; d_call: .; cdr3_length: 13; cdr3_nt: TGTGCCAGCAGTTTAGGGGTGGGTCAGCCCCAGCATTTT; cdr3_aa: CASSLGVGQPQHF
v_call: TRBV7-8; j_call: TRBJ1-1; clone_size: few; d_call: .; cdr3_length: 14; cdr3_nt: TGTGCCAGCAGCCCGGGGGCGAGGAACACTGAAGCTTTCTTT; cdr3_aa: CASSPGARNTEAFF
v_call: TRBV5-1; j_call: TRBJ2-1; clone_size: few; d_call: .; cdr3_length: 15; cdr3_nt: TGCGCCAGCAGCTTGGTGGGACCAAGTAACAATGAGCAGTTCTTC; cdr3_aa: CASSLVGPSNNEQFF
v_call: TRBV12-3/TRBV12-4; j_call: TRBJ2-6; clone_size: many; d_call: .; cdr3_length: 13; cdr3_nt: TGTGCCAGCAGTTCTGCTGGGGCCAACGTCCTGACTTTC; cdr3_aa: CASSSAGANVLTF
v_call: TRBV30; j_call: TRBJ2-1; clone_size: few; d_call: .; cdr3_length: 12; cdr3_nt: TGTGCCTGGAGTGTTGGGGGAGATGAGCAGTTCTTC; cdr3_aa: CAWSVGGDEQFF
v_call: TRBV29-1; j_call: TRBJ2-7; clone_size: few; d_call: TRBD1; cdr3_length: 12; cdr3_nt: TGCAGCGTTAGGGGGCCTTCCTACGAGCAGTACTTC; cdr3_aa: CSVRGPSYEQYF
v_call: TRBV20-1; j_call: TRBJ2-4; clone_size: .; d_call: .; cdr3_length: 13; cdr3_nt: TGCAGTGCTGGGGGGGCCCTAAAAAACATTCAGTACTTC; cdr3_aa: CSAGGALKNIQYF
v_call: TRBV29-1; j_call: TRBJ2-3; clone_size: many; d_call: TRBD2; cdr3_length: 15; cdr3_nt: TGCAGCGTTGTTTGGGCGGGGGGTTCCACAGATACGCAGTATTTT; cdr3_aa: CSVVWAGGSTDTQYF
v_call: TRBV5-1; j_call: TRBJ2-5; clone_size: .; d_call: TRBD1; cdr3_length: 15; cdr3_nt: TGCGCCAGCAGCACCTGGACAGGTCCACAAGAGACCCAGTACTTC; cdr3_aa: CASSTWTGPQETQYF
v_call: TRBV2; j_call: TRBJ2-7; clone_size: few; d_call: .; cdr3_length: 14; cdr3_nt: TGTGCCAGCAAAGACTCGGGGAGAGTCTACGAGCAGTACTTC; cdr3_aa: CASKDSGRVYEQYF